The T cell receptor beta chain under discussion was sequenced for a study of blood T cell repertoires in COVID-19. Study-level background: From the United States, Italy and Spain came samples of acute and convalescent COVID-19.

Generated by immunoSEQ multiplex PCR, the TCRdb table keeps only in-frame clones and is missing some. The sample lists around 390,000 clones; around nine tenths were seen once. Adults between roughly 18 and 89 years of age took part from fewer than 30 US areas. Grouping used clinical history reported by participants in a survey and questionnaire. Two negative PCRs, clearance, or symptom resolution had been documented for recovered Cohort 3 donors. The germline V gene has CDR1 SGHNT and CDR2 YENEEA. The CDR3 extends over 16 amino acids. The trim removed 5 bases at V and 8 bases at J, leaving 9 bases unmatched.

The gene calls are TRBV11-3 and TRBJ2-1, with TRBD2 matching 13 bases. This clonotype originated in a woman between 45 and 60 years old who had recovered from COVID-19. The specimen was PBMCs or T cells enriched from blood (not recorded which). CDR3 DNA: TGTGCCAGCAGCGCCTCCGGGACTAGCGGGGCATATGAGCAGTTCTTC. Its protein is CASSASGTSGAYEQFF.